This TCR beta chain was retrieved from a study of blood T cell repertoires in COVID-19. Study-wide context: The analysed material was cDNA or gDNA that came from T cells, B-cell-depleted T cells, or PBMCs.

This CDR3 spans 14 amino acids. Germline assignment: CDR1 WSHSY and CDR2 SAAADI. The V end was cut by 7 bases, the J end by 3 bases, with 15 bases between. As originally analysed: Scientists estimated how many nucleated cells there were by amplifying reference gene primers. The assay was immunoSEQ multiplex PCR, and TCRdb's table has in-frame clones only and misses some. That table supplies the V and J calls and clone size; D and trimming were determined from the DNA. The sample includes approximately 150,000 clones, 82% of them seen just once. The sequence came from a woman in her 70s with acute or convalescent COVID-19. Sequencing input: peripheral blood. The rearrangement links TRBV10-2 to TRBJ1-1; D is unresolved. This CDR3 is CASTKISPDTEAFF. CDR3 bases: TGCGCCAGCACCAAGATAAGTCCGGACACTGAAGCTTTCTTT.